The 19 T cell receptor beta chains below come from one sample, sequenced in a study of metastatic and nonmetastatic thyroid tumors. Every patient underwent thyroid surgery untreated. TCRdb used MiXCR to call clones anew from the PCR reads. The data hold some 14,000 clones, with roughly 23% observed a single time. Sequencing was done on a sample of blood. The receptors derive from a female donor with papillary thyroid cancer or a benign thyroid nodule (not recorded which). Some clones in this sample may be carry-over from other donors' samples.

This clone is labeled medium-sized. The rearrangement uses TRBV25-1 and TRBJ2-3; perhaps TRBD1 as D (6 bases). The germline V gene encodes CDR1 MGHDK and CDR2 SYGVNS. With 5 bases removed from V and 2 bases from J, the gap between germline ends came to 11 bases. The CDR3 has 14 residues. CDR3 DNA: TGTGCCAGCAGTCTGGACAGACTCACAGATACGCAGTATTTT. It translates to CASSLDRLTDTQYF.

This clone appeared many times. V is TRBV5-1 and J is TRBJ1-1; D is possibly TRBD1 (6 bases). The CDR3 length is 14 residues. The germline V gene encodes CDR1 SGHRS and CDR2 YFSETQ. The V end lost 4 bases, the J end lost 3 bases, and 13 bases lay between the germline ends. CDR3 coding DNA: TGCGCCAGCAGCGCCGGCGGACAGTACACTGAAGCTTTCTTT. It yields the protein CASSAGGQYTEAFF.

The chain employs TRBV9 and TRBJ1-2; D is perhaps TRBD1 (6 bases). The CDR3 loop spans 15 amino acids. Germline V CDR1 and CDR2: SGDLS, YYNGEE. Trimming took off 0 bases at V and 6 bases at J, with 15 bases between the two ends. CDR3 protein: CASSVDQGLGDGYTF. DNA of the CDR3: TGTGCCAGCAGCGTAGATCAGGGGCTTGGTGATGGCTACACCTTC.

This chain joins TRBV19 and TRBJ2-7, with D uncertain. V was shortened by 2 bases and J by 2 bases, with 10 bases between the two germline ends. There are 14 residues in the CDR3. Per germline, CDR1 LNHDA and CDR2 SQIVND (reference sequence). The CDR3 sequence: CASSIYPWTYEQYF. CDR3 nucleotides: TGTGCCAGTAGTATATATCCCTGGACCTACGAGCAGTACTTC.

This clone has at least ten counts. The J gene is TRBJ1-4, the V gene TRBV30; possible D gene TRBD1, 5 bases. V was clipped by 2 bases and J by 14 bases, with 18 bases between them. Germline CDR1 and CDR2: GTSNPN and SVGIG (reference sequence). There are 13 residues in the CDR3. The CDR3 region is CAWSLRGGGDLFF. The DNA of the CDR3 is TGTGCCTGGAGTTTAAGGGGCGGAGGTGATCTGTTTTTT.

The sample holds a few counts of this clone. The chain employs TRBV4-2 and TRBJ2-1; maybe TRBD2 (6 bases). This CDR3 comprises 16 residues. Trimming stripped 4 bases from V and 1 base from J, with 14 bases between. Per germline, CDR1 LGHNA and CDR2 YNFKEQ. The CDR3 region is CASSLEPEGSYNEQFF. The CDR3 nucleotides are TGTGCCAGCAGCCTAGAACCGGAGGGGTCCTACAATGAGCAGTTCTTC.

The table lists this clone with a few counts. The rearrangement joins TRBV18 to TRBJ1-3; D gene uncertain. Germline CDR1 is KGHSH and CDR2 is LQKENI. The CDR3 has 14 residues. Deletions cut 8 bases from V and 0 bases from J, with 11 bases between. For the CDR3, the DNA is TGTGCCAGCGCGCCTAGAGACTCTGGAAACACCATATATTTT. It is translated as CASAPRDSGNTIYF.

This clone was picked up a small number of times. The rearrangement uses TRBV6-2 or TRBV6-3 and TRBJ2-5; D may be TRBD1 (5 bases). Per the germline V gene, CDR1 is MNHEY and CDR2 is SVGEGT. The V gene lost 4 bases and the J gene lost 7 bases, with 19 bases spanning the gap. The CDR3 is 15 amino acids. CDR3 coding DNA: TGTGCCAGCAGTTCTGTTGCGGACAATGGTGGGACCCAGTACTTC. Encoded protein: CASSSVADNGGTQYF.

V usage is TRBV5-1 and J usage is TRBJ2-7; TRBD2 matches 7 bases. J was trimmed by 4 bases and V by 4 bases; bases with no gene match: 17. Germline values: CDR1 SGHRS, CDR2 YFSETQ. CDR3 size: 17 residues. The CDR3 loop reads CASSPGLKTSEEYEQYF. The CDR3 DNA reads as TGCGCCAGCAGCCCAGGACTGAAAACTAGCGAAGAGTACGAGCAGTACTTC.

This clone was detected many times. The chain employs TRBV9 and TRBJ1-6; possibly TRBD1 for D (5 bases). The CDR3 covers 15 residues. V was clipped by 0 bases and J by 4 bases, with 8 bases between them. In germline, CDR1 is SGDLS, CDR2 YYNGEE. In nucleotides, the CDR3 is TGTGCCAGCAGCGTAGGGGCAGGGTATAATTCACCCCTCCACTTT. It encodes CASSVGAGYNSPLHF.

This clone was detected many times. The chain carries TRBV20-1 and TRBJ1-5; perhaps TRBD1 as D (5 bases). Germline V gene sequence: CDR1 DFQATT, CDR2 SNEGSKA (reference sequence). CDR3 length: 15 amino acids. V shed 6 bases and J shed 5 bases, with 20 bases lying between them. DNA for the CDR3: TGCAGTGCCGAGGTGGGGGGTTTCTCACATCAGCCCCAGCATTTT. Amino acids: CSAEVGGFSHQPQHF.

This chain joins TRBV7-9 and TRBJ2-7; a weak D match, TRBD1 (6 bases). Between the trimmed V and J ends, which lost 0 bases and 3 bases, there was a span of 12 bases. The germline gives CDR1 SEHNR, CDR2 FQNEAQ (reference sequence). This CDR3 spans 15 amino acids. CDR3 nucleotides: TGTGCCAGCAGCTTAGCTTATGGACAGAACTACGAGCAGTACTTC. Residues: CASSLAYGQNYEQYF.

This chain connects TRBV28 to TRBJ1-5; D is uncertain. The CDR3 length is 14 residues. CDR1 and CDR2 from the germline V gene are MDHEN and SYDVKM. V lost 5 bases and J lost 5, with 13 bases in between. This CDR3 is CASSAPGSYQPQHF. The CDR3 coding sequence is TGTGCCAGCAGTGCCCCAGGAAGTTATCAGCCCCAGCATTTT.

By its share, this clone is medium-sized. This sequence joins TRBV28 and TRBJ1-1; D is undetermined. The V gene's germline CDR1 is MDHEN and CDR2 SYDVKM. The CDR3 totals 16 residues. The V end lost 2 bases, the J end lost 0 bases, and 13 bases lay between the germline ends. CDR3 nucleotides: TGTGCCAGCAGTTTAGGCTCAGCCAGAATGAACACTGAAGCTTTCTTT. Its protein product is CASSLGSARMNTEAFF.

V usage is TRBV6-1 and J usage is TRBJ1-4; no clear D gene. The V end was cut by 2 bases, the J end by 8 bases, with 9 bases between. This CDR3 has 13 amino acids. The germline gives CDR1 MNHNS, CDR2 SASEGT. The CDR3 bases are TGTGCCAGCAGTGAATCAGAACAGGAAAAACTGTTTTTT. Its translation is CASSESEQEKLFF.

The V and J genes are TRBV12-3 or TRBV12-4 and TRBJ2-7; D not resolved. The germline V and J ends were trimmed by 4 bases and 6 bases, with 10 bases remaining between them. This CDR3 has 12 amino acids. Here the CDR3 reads CASSSPRGEQYF. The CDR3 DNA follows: TGTGCCAGCAGTTCCCCCCGAGGCGAGCAGTACTTC.

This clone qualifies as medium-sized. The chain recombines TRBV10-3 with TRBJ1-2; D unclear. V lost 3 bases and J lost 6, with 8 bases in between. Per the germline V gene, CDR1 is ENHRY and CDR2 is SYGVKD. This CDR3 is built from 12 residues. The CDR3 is CAISEAAHGYTF. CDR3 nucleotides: TGTGCCATCAGTGAAGCCGCCCATGGCTACACCTTC.

The CDR3 bases are TGTGCCAGCAGTTTAAGGGAGAAAACCTACGAGCAGTACTTC. It is translated as CASSLREKTYEQYF. V gene TRBV28 combines with J gene TRBJ2-7, with D perhaps TRBD2 (5 bases). Germline CDR1 reads MDHEN; CDR2 reads SYDVKM. Trimming cost V 2 bases and J 2 bases, with 10 bases left between them. This CDR3 spans 14 amino acids.

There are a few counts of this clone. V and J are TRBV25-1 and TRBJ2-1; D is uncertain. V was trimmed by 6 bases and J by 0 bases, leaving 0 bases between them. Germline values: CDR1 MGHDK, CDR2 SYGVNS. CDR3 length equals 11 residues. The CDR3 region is CASSSYNEQFF. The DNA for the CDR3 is TGTGCCAGCAGCTCCTACAATGAGCAGTTCTTC.